This T cell receptor (beta chain) appears in the sequencing data of a study of T-cell reconstitution after alpha-beta-depleted transplantation in children. Trimming took off 4 bases at V and 2 bases at J, with 23 bases between the two ends. Germline CDR1 is SGHRS and CDR2 is YFSETQ. The CDR3 consists of 18 residues. Molecular barcoding with unique molecular identifiers was used for the TCRbeta library. TCRdb independently ran MiXCR on the PCR reads; one entry per CDR3 protein. This table has fewer than 200,000 distinct CDR3 sequences, 6.5% to 7.5% appearing once. The material sequenced was PBMCs from the stem cell graft donor, taken from the stem cell graft. The rearrangement links TRBV5-1 to TRBJ2-3; D might be TRBD1 or TRBD2, each matching 5 bases. This receptor was identified in a human donor who donated a stem cell graft to a child with Wiskott-Aldrich syndrome. CDR3 region: CASSRTASGTRSTDTQYF. The DNA of the CDR3 is TGCGCCAGCAGCCGTACCGCTTCAGGGACCCGCTCCACAGATACGCAGTATTTT. Using reference TRBV5-1 and TRBJ2-3 for the parts outside the CDR3, the full variable domain is KAGVTQTPRYLIKTRGQQVTLSCSPISGHRSVSWYQQTPGQGLQFLFEYFSETQRNKGNFPGRFSGRQFSNSRSEMNVSTLELGDSALYLCASSRTASGTRSTDTQYFGPGTRLTVL.